The clone carrying this TCR beta chain has at least ten counts. Its antigen is as yet unknown. The missing CDR3 end, 3 residues past where the read stops, is filled in from the germline J gene. The protocol was immunoSEQ multiplex PCR, while the TCRdb copy is restricted to in-frame clones and leaves out a portion. The profile covers some 54,000 clones, none occurring a single time. The data originate from a study of T cell clonality in common variable immunodeficiency. This CDR3 comprises 16 residues. V was clipped by 5 bases and J by 3 bases; unmatched bases: 6. The germline gives CDR1 SGHTA, CDR2 FQGTGA. Notes on the study in general: Common variable immunodeficiency TCR beta sequences reportedly had fewer deletions and N-nucleotide insertions.

The genes are TRBV7-3 and TRBJ2-7, with 14 bases identical to TRBD2. This clonotype was obtained from a person aged 18 to 70 in good health. The sample consisted of peripheral blood mononuclear cells. The CDR3 loop reads CASSPRGTSGSYEQYF. Partial CDR3 DNA: TGTGCCAGCAGCCCCCGCGGGACTAGCGGGAGCTACGAG.